A selection of T cell receptor beta chains follows, all from one sample in a study of T cell responses to AZD1222 COVID-19 vaccine. Generated by immunoSEQ multiplex PCR, the TCRdb table keeps only in-frame clones and is missing some. The table includes about 97,000 clones, 88% detected once. This specimen was peripheral blood, taken on day 0 of AZD1222 vaccination. The receptors stem from an adult in good health. Each CDR3 is given without its conserved first and last residue. Only part of the rows carry a size: once, few, many, or a class if the clone is expanded.

CDR3	V	J	size
ASSVTTTNEKLF	TRBV2	TRBJ1-4	NA
ASSPPTRAPNGYT	TRBV18	TRBJ1-2	NA
ASSRGTSGNTIY	TRBV6-5	TRBJ1-3	NA
ASGADGGRNQPQH	TRBV6-5	TRBJ1-5	NA
ASRSGRGESSPLH	TRBV28	TRBJ1-6	once
ASSSRTAQYNIQY	TRBV27	TRBJ2-4	NA
ASSLRKGTEAF	TRBV5-1	TRBJ1-1	NA
ASSVASPGVSGNTIY	TRBV9	TRBJ1-3	NA
ASSMRQNQPQH	TRBV28	TRBJ1-5	NA
ASSRRPGQYNSPLH	TRBV19	TRBJ1-6	NA
ASSLVGAGNQPQH	TRBV5-1	TRBJ1-5	NA
ASKGSTGDYGYT	TRBV6-5	TRBJ1-2	NA
ASSQGLGGGYGYT	TRBV4-3	TRBJ1-2	NA
ASSLRGAGNTEAF	TRBV5-8	TRBJ1-1	NA
ASSQELLASDTQY	TRBV3-1/TRBV3-2	TRBJ2-3	NA
ASGLTTFTSSNQPQH	TRBV12-5	TRBJ1-5	NA
ASSPTGTGPYEQY	TRBV4-1	TRBJ2-7	NA
ASSPGTSGGPLVYEQY	TRBV7-2	TRBJ2-7	NA
ASSPTGSRYEQY	TRBV6-5	TRBJ2-7	few
ASSSLTLNTEAF	TRBV28	TRBJ1-1	NA
ASSRLAGGLEETQY	TRBV3-1/TRBV3-2	TRBJ2-5	NA
ASSVWGGRAF	TRBV27	TRBJ1-1	NA
ASSPTLQGARGYT	TRBV18	TRBJ1-2	NA
ASVEASSTGELF	TRBV7-9	TRBJ2-2	NA
ASSPEGGARY	TRBV6-5	TRBJ1-3	NA
ASSYASGPLH	TRBV7-9	TRBJ1-6	once
ARSFVGGDDYGYT	TRBV5-3	TRBJ1-2	NA
SAGQGKGEQY	TRBV29-1	TRBJ2-7	NA
ASSRFGDSGNTIY	TRBV7-2	TRBJ1-3	NA
ASSVGIGNQPQH	TRBV9	TRBJ1-5	NA
ASSLAPPADTQY	TRBV5-1	TRBJ2-3	NA
ASSEWRVSTDTQY	TRBV2	TRBJ2-3	NA
ASSEVQVGGTQPQH	TRBV6-1	TRBJ1-5	NA
ASSESGQGGQPQH	TRBV6-1	TRBJ1-5	NA
ASSEGETQY	TRBV2	TRBJ2-5	NA
SASGHNYGYT	TRBV20-1	TRBJ1-2	NA
ASHLTREGQPQH	TRBV28	TRBJ1-5	NA
ASSREGAEAF	TRBV6-5	TRBJ1-1	NA
ASSLGVNTEAF	TRBV5-1	TRBJ1-1	NA
ASSYSPLVQY	TRBV6-6	TRBJ2-3	NA
ASRKNRGEAF	TRBV19	TRBJ1-1	NA